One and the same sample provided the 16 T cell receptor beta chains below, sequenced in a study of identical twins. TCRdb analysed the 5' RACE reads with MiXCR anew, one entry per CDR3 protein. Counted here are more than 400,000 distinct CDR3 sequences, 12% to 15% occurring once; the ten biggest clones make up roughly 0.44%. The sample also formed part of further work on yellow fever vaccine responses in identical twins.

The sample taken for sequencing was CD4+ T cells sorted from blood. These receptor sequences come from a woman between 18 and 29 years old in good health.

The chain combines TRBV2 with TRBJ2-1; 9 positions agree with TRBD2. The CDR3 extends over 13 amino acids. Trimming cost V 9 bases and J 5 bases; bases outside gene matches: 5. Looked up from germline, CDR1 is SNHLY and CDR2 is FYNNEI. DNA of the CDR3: TGTGCCAGTCGACTAGCGGATGACAATGAGCAGTTCTTC. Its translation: CASRLADDNEQFF.

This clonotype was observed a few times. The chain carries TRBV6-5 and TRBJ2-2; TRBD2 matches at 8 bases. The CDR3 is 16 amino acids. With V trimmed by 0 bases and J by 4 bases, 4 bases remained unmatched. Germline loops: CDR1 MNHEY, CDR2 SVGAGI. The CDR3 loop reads CASSYSSGISTGELFF. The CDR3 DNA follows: TGTGCCAGCAGTTACTCTAGCGGGATTTCCACCGGGGAGCTGTTTTTT.

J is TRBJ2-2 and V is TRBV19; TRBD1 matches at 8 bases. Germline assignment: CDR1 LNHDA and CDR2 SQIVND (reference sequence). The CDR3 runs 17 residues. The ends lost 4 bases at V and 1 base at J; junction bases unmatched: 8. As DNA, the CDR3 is TGTGCCAGTAGTAACAATATCGGGACAGGGAACACCGGGGAGCTGTTTTTT. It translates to CASSNNIGTGNTGELFF.

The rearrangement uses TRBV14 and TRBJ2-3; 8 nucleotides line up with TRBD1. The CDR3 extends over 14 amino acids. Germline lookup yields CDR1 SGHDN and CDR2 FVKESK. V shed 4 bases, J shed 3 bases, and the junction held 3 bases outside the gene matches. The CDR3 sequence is CASSLWTGTDTQYF. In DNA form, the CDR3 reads TGTGCCAGCAGCCTGTGGACAGGGACAGATACGCAGTATTTT. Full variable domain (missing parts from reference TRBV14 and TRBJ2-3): EAGVTQFPSHSVIEKGQTVTLRCDPISGHDNLYWYRRVMGKEIKFLLHFVKESKQDESGMPNNRFLAERTGGTYSTLKVQPAELEDSGVYFCASSLWTGTDTQYFGPGTRLTVL.

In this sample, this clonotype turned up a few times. For the CDR3, the DNA is TGTGCCAGCAGTGCCGTCGGCGGAGGGGCCTCCTACAATGAGCAGTTCTTC. It codes for CASSAVGGGASYNEQFF. The chain combines TRBV6-2 or TRBV6-3 with TRBJ2-1; D possibly corresponds to TRBD2 (6 bases). Germline V gene sequence: CDR1 MNHEY, CDR2 SVGEGT. This CDR3 comprises 17 residues. The germline V and J ends were trimmed by 5 bases and 0 bases, with 17 bases remaining between them.

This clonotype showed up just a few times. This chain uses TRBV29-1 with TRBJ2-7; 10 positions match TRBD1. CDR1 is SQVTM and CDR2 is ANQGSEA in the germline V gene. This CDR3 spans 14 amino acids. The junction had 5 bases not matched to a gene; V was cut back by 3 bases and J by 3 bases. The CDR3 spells CSVDTGTGVYEQYF. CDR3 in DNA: TGCAGCGTTGATACTGGGACAGGGGTCTACGAGCAGTACTTC.

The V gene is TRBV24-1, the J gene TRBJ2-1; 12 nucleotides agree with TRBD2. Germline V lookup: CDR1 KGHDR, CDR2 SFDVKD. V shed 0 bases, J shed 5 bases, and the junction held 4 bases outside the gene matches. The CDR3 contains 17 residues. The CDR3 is CATSDLRTSGEDNEQFF. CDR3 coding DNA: TGTGCCACCAGTGATTTGAGGACTAGCGGGGAGGACAATGAGCAGTTCTTC.

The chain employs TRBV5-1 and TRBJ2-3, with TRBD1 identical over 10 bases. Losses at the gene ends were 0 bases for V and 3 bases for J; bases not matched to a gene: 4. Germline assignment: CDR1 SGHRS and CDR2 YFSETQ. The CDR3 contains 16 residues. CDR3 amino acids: CASSLGQGAGTDTQYF. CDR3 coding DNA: TGCGCCAGCAGCTTGGGACAGGGGGCAGGTACAGATACGCAGTATTTT.

The CDR3 bases are TGTGCCAGCAGTCTAGCGGGAGGCCGGAGCTCCTACAATGAGCAGTTCTTC. This translates into CASSLAGGRSSYNEQFF. The chain has TRBV28 and TRBJ2-1; 11 nucleotides match TRBD2. The germline V gene encodes CDR1 MDHEN and CDR2 SYDVKM. The CDR3 covers 17 residues. Trimming cost V 5 bases and J 0 bases; bases outside gene matches: 6.

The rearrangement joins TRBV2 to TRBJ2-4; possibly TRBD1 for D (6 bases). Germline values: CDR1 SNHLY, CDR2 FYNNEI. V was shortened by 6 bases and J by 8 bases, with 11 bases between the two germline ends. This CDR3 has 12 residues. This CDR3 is CASRTGYDIQYF. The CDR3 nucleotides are TGTGCCAGCAGAACAGGGTATGACATTCAGTACTTC.

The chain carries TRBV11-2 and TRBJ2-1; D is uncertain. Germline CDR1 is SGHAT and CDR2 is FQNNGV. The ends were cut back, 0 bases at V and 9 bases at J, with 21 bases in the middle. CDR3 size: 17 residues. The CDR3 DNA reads TGTGCCAGCAGCTTAGATCATGGAGTCATCGTCTCTAGTGAGCAGTTCTTC. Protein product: CASSLDHGVIVSSEQFF.

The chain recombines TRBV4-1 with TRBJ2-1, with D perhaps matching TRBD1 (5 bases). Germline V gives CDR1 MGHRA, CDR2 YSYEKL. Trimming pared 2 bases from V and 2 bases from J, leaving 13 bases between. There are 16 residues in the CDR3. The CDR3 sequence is CASSQLDILTYNEQFF. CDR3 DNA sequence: TGCGCCAGCAGCCAACTGGACATTTTGACCTACAATGAGCAGTTCTTC.

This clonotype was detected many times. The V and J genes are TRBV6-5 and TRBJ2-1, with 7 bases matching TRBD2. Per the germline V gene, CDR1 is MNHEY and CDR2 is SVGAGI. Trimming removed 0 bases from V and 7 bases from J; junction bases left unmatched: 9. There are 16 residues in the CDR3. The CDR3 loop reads CASSYSLAEINNEQFF. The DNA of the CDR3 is TGTGCCAGCAGTTACTCGCTAGCGGAGATTAATAATGAGCAGTTCTTC.

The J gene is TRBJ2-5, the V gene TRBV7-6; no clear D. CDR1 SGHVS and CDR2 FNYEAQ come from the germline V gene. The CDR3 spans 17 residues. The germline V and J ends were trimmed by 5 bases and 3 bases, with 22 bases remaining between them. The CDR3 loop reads CASSRSLGRSGKETQYF. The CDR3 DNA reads TGTGCCAGCAGCCGCAGCTTAGGGCGGAGTGGGAAAGAGACCCAGTACTTC.

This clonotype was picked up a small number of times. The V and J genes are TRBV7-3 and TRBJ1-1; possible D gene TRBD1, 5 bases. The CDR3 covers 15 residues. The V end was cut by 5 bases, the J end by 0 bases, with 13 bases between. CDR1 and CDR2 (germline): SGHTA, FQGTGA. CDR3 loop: CASSRSTGLNTEAFF. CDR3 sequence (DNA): TGTGCCAGCAGCAGATCCACAGGCCTGAACACTGAAGCTTTCTTT. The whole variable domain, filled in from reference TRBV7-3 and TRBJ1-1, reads GAGVSQTPSNKVTEKGKYVELRCDPISGHTALYWYRQSLGQGPEFLIYFQGTGAADDSGLPNDRFFAVRPEGSVSTLKIQRTERGDSAVYLCASSRSTGLNTEAFFGQGTRLTVV.

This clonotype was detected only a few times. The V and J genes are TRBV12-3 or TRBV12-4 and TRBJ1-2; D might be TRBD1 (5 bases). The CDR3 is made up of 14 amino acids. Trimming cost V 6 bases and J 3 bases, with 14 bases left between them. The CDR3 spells CASRPQTGDYGYTF. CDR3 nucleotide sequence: TGTGCCAGCAGGCCCCAAACGGGGGACTATGGCTACACCTTC.